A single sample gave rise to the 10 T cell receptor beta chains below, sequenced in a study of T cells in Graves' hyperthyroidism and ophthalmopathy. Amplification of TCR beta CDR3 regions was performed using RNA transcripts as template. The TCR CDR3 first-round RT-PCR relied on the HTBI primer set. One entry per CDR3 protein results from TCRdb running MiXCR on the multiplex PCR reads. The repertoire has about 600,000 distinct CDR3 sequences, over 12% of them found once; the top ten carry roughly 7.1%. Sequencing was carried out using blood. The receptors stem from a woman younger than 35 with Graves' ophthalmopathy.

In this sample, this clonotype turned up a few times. The CDR3: CATSNRLQGWDGYTF. The CDR3 region has the DNA TGTGCCACCAGCAACCGTTTACAGGGCTGGGATGGCTACACCTTC. The gene calls are TRBV15 and TRBJ1-2, with D perhaps matching TRBD1 (6 bases). The CDR3 has 15 residues. Trimming stripped 4 bases from V and 6 bases from J, with 18 bases between. From germline, CDR1 is LNHNV and CDR2 YYDKDF (reference sequence).

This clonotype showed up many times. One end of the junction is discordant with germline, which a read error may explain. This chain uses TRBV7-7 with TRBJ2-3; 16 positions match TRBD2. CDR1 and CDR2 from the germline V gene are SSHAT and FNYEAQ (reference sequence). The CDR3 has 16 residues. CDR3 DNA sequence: TGTGCTAGCAGCTCGGGACTAGCGGGAGGGTTAGATACGCAGTATTTT. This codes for CASSSGLAGGLDTQYF. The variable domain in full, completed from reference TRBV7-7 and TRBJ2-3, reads GAGVSQSPRYKVTKRGQDVTLRCDPISSHATLYWYQQALGQGPEFLTYFNYEAQPDKSGLPSDRFSAERPEGSISTLTIQRTEQRDSAMYRCASSSGLAGGLDTQYFGPGTRLTVL.

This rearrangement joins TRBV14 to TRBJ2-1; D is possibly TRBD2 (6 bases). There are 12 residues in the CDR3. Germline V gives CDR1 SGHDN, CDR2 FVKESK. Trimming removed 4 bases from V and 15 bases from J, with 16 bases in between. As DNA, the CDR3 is TGTGCCAGCAGCCCGCGGGGAACAATCAGGTTCTTC. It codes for CASSPRGTIRFF. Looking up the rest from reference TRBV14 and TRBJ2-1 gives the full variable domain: EAGVTQFPSHSVIEKGQTVTLRCDPISGHDNLYWYRRVMGKEIKFLLHFVKESKQDESGMPNNRFLAERTGGTYSTLKVQPAELEDSGVYFCASSPRGTIRFFGPGTRLTVL.

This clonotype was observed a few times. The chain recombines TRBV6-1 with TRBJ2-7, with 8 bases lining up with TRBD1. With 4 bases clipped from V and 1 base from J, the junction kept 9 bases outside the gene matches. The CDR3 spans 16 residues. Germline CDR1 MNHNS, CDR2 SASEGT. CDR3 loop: CASSALGQGRSYEQYF. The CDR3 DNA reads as TGTGCCAGCAGTGCCCTAGGACAGGGAAGATCCTACGAGCAGTACTTC.

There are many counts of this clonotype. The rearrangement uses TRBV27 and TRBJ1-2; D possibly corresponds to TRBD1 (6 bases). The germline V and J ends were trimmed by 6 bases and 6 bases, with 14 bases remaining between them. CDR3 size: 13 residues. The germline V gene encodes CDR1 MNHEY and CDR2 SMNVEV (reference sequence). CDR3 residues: CASSRDRWDGYTF. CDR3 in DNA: TGTGCCAGCAGCAGAGACAGGTGGGATGGCTACACCTTC.

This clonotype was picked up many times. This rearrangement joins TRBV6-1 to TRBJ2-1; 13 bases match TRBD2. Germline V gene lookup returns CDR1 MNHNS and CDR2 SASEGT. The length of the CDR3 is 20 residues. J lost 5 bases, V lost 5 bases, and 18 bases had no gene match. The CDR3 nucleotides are TGTGCCAGCAGTTCCCCGCGGCACCAAGGGACTAGCGGGAAAGACAATGAGCAGTTCTTC. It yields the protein CASSSPRHQGTSGKDNEQFF.

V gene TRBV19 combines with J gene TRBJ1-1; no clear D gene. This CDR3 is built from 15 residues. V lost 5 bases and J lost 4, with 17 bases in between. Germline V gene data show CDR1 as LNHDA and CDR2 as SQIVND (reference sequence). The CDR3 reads CASSSTPQIPTEAFF. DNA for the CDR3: TGTGCCAGTAGTTCAACGCCACAAATTCCCACTGAAGCTTTCTTT.

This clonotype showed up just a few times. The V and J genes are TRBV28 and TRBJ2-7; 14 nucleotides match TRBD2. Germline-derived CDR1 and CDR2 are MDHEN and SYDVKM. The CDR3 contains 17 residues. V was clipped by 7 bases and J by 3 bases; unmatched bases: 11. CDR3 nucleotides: TGTGCCAGCAACCCCGGGACTAGCGGGAGTCGGGTCTACGAGCAGTACTTC. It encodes CASNPGTSGSRVYEQYF.

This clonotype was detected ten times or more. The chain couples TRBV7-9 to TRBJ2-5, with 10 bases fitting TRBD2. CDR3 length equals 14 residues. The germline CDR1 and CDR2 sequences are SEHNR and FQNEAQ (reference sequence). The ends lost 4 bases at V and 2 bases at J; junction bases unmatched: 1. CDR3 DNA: TGTGCCAGCAGCTGGACTAGCGGACAAGAGACCCAGTACTTC. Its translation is CASSWTSGQETQYF.

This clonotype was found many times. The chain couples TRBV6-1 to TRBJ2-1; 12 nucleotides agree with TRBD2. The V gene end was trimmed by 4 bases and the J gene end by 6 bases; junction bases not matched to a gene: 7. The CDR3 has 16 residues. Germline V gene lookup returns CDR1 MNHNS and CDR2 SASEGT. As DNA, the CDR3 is TGTGCCAGCAGTGTCGTACTAGCGGGAGGAGGCAATGAGCAGTTCTTC. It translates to CASSVVLAGGGNEQFF.